The rows below give T cell receptor beta chains drawn from one sample of a study of blood T cell repertoires in COVID-19. Assay used: immunoSEQ multiplex PCR; TCRdb lists only in-frame clones, some missing. The sample holds a few hundred thousand clones, approximately 85% seen once. Sequences were obtained from PBMCs or T cells enriched from blood (not recorded which). The receptors originated from a woman aged 25 to 39 who had recovered from COVID-19. CDR3s include the opening cysteine and the closing phenylalanine or tryptophan. Fields, in order: clone size, V gene, J gene, CDR3 protein. The size entry is marked missing in some rows and otherwise reads once, few, many or a size class.

clone size: NA
V gene: TRBV6-5
J gene: TRBJ1-2
CDR3 protein: CASRGAGTYGYTF

clone size: NA
V gene: TRBV28
J gene: TRBJ1-4
CDR3 protein: CASSFPGQSIDEKLFF

clone size: NA
V gene: TRBV10-3
J gene: TRBJ2-5
CDR3 protein: CAIGSGLRVGETQYF

clone size: NA
V gene: TRBV28
J gene: TRBJ1-3
CDR3 protein: CASGGTFVGLYSGNTIYF

clone size: NA
V gene: TRBV15
J gene: TRBJ2-5
CDR3 protein: CATSRIGGIAVKETQYF

clone size: NA
V gene: TRBV27
J gene: TRBJ2-7
CDR3 protein: CASSRRPDRVDSEQYF

clone size: NA
V gene: TRBV15
J gene: TRBJ1-1
CDR3 protein: CATSRDGMKIYGVEAFF

clone size: NA
V gene: TRBV11-1
J gene: TRBJ1-2
CDR3 protein: CASSLGAGGYTF

clone size: NA
V gene: TRBV7-9
J gene: TRBJ2-7
CDR3 protein: CASGGAYEQYF

clone size: NA
V gene: TRBV28
J gene: TRBJ1-1
CDR3 protein: CASSLGRTYAFF

clone size: NA
V gene: TRBV4-1
J gene: TRBJ2-1
CDR3 protein: CASSFLWPTEQFF

clone size: NA
V gene: TRBV28
J gene: TRBJ1-4
CDR3 protein: CASSLGGRTNEKLFF

clone size: NA
V gene: TRBV18
J gene: TRBJ2-7
CDR3 protein: CASSPGAGAYEQYF

clone size: NA
V gene: TRBV30
J gene: TRBJ2-7
CDR3 protein: CACYFYEQYF

clone size: NA
V gene: TRBV4-1
J gene: TRBJ2-5
CDR3 protein: CASSQDLGTSVQETQYF

clone size: NA
V gene: TRBV19
J gene: TRBJ1-5
CDR3 protein: CASSGGQVSNQPQHF

clone size: few
V gene: TRBV29-1
J gene: TRBJ2-3
CDR3 protein: CSVDAYPSSGTDTQYF

clone size: NA
V gene: TRBV18
J gene: TRBJ2-7
CDR3 protein: CASSQEQPGSLAMYEQYF

clone size: NA
V gene: TRBV6-5
J gene: TRBJ1-2
CDR3 protein: CASSRGQSDGYTF

clone size: few
V gene: TRBV13
J gene: TRBJ1-2
CDR3 protein: CASSLIREHYGYTF

clone size: NA
V gene: TRBV28
J gene: TRBJ2-3
CDR3 protein: CASSSAGGGDTQYF

clone size: NA
V gene: TRBV7-3
J gene: TRBJ1-1
CDR3 protein: CASSFTSGALAFF

clone size: NA
V gene: TRBV6-5
J gene: TRBJ1-1
CDR3 protein: CASSYSARLAGTEAFF

clone size: NA
V gene: TRBV5-1
J gene: TRBJ2-3
CDR3 protein: CASSLVASGGSDTQYF

clone size: NA
V gene: TRBV18
J gene: TRBJ2-1
CDR3 protein: CASSPMASEYNEQFF

clone size: NA
V gene: TRBV24-1
J gene: TRBJ2-1
CDR3 protein: CATSGASGRAHNEQFF

clone size: NA
V gene: TRBV5-1
J gene: TRBJ1-1
CDR3 protein: CASSPLMNTEAFF

clone size: NA
V gene: TRBV27
J gene: TRBJ1-6
CDR3 protein: CASSLSEGRNSPLHF

clone size: NA
V gene: TRBV7-8
J gene: TRBJ1-1
CDR3 protein: CASSLGRQGAAEAFF

clone size: NA
V gene: TRBV9
J gene: TRBJ2-5
CDR3 protein: CASSRYRGEGETQYF

clone size: NA
V gene: TRBV5-6
J gene: TRBJ1-5
CDR3 protein: CASSLLGQGANQPQHF

clone size: NA
V gene: TRBV7-9
J gene: TRBJ1-2
CDR3 protein: CASSPPGWGENGYTF

clone size: NA
V gene: TRBV10-3
J gene: TRBJ1-1
CDR3 protein: CAISEIRDRTEAFF

clone size: NA
V gene: TRBV7-8
J gene: TRBJ1-2
CDR3 protein: CASSLGRTNYGYTF

clone size: NA
V gene: TRBV10-2
J gene: TRBJ2-3
CDR3 protein: CASIQGGSTDTQYF

clone size: few
V gene: TRBV28
J gene: TRBJ1-6
CDR3 protein: CASRWETGVSYNSPLHF

clone size: NA
V gene: TRBV6-5
J gene: TRBJ2-7
CDR3 protein: CASRQGSYEQYF

clone size: NA
V gene: TRBV19
J gene: TRBJ2-2
CDR3 protein: CASSIGGGITGELFF

clone size: NA
V gene: TRBV2
J gene: TRBJ1-4
CDR3 protein: CASSEAQNRQSF

clone size: NA
V gene: TRBV5-4
J gene: TRBJ2-3
CDR3 protein: CASSFGLATDTQYF

clone size: NA
V gene: TRBV25-1
J gene: TRBJ2-5
CDR3 protein: CASEGGIGTSGRWETQYF

clone size: NA
V gene: TRBV11-2
J gene: TRBJ2-5
CDR3 protein: CASSLVGTRATETQYF

clone size: NA
V gene: TRBV14
J gene: TRBJ1-2
CDR3 protein: CASSKMTVEARYTF

clone size: NA
V gene: TRBV5-5
J gene: TRBJ2-1
CDR3 protein: CASSFPGTRHEQFF

clone size: NA
V gene: TRBV3-1/TRBV3-2
J gene: TRBJ2-1
CDR3 protein: CASSQSGRAPNEQFF

clone size: NA
V gene: TRBV4-1
J gene: TRBJ2-3
CDR3 protein: CASSIDSGTSKSAVTDTQYF

clone size: once
V gene: TRBV5-1
J gene: TRBJ1-1
CDR3 protein: CASRYTGGTEAFF